The rows below give T cell receptor beta chains drawn from one sample of a study of CD8 T cells in ankylosing spondylitis. TCRdb re-derived calls from the 5' RACE reads in MiXCR, one entry per CDR3 protein. Of a few hundred thousand distinct CDR3 sequences in the sample, 11% were seen once. Input material: blood, either unsorted or a sorted T cell fraction (not recorded which). Receptors were obtained from a female donor with ankylosing spondylitis or in good health (not recorded which). CDR3s include the opening cysteine and the closing phenylalanine or tryptophan. Each record gives: clone size, CDR3 length, D gene, V gene, J gene, CDR3 protein, CDR3 DNA. The D gene is left open where the match is weak. A row's size may be missing; if present it is once, few, many or a size class.

abundance: -
len: 11
d_gene: -
v_gene: TRBV20-1
j_gene: TRBJ2-3
CDR3aa: CSASAFSPPHF
CDR3nt: TGCAGTGCTAGCGCTTTCTCGCCCCCGCATTTT

abundance: many
len: 16
d_gene: TRBD1
v_gene: TRBV27
j_gene: TRBJ2-2
CDR3aa: CASSFLTGANTGELFF
CDR3nt: TGTGCCAGCAGTTTTTTAACAGGGGCCAACACCGGGGAGCTGTTTTTT

abundance: many
len: 15
d_gene: -
v_gene: TRBV12-3/TRBV12-4
j_gene: TRBJ2-4
CDR3aa: CASSLHRTAKNIQYF
CDR3nt: TGTGCCAGCAGTTTACACAGAACAGCCAAAAACATTCAGTACTTC

abundance: few
len: 16
d_gene: TRBD2
v_gene: TRBV4-3
j_gene: TRBJ2-1
CDR3aa: CASSQDPSGRRNEQFF
CDR3nt: TGCGCCAGCAGCCAAGATCCCAGCGGGAGGCGCAATGAGCAGTTCTTC

abundance: few
len: 16
d_gene: -
v_gene: TRBV5-1
j_gene: TRBJ2-1
CDR3aa: CASSSAGTSAGNEQFF
CDR3nt: TGCGCCAGCAGCTCCGCCGGGACTTCAGCGGGCAATGAGCAGTTCTTC

abundance: -
len: 15
d_gene: -
v_gene: TRBV20-1
j_gene: TRBJ2-7
CDR3aa: CSARAPRGNIYEQYF
CDR3nt: TGCAGTGCTAGAGCCCCACGGGGGAACATATACGAGCAGTACTTC

abundance: -
len: 16
d_gene: -
v_gene: TRBV7-2
j_gene: TRBJ2-5
CDR3aa: CASSLWGSGTQETQYF
CDR3nt: TGTGCCAGCAGCTTATGGGGGAGCGGCACTCAAGAGACCCAGTACTTC

abundance: -
len: 14
d_gene: -
v_gene: TRBV6-1
j_gene: TRBJ1-1
CDR3aa: CASSKTGMNTEAFF
CDR3nt: TGTGCCAGCAGTAAAACAGGGATGAACACTGAAGCTTTCTTT

abundance: many
len: 14
d_gene: TRBD1
v_gene: TRBV5-1
j_gene: TRBJ2-3
CDR3aa: CASSRGQGLDTQYF
CDR3nt: TGCGCCAGCAGCCGAGGACAGGGCCTAGATACGCAGTATTTT

abundance: many
len: 14
d_gene: -
v_gene: TRBV20-1
j_gene: TRBJ2-1
CDR3aa: CSAESVGNYNEQFF
CDR3nt: TGCAGTGCCGAGTCGGTGGGTAATTACAATGAGCAGTTCTTC

abundance: many
len: 15
d_gene: -
v_gene: TRBV5-5
j_gene: TRBJ1-2
CDR3aa: CASSLATSLVYGYTF
CDR3nt: TGTGCCAGCAGCTTGGCAACCAGCCTAGTCTATGGCTACACCTTC

abundance: many
len: 15
d_gene: -
v_gene: TRBV12-3/TRBV12-4
j_gene: TRBJ1-5
CDR3aa: CASSTLGHSNQPQHF
CDR3nt: TGTGCCAGCAGCACCCTCGGACATAGCAATCAGCCCCAGCATTTT

abundance: many
len: 17
d_gene: TRBD2
v_gene: TRBV28
j_gene: TRBJ2-1
CDR3aa: CASSFSGTSGSYNEQFF
CDR3nt: TGTGCCAGCAGTTTTTCCGGGACTAGCGGCTCCTACAATGAGCAGTTCTTC

abundance: -
len: 14
d_gene: -
v_gene: TRBV15
j_gene: TRBJ1-4
CDR3aa: CATSRDDLARKLFF
CDR3nt: TGTGCCACCAGCAGAGATGATTTGGCGAGAAAACTGTTTTTT

abundance: few
len: 15
d_gene: -
v_gene: TRBV20-1
j_gene: TRBJ2-3
CDR3aa: CSARSPAHPRDTQYF
CDR3nt: TGCAGTGCTAGATCCCCGGCCCACCCAAGAGATACGCAGTATTTT

abundance: many
len: 13
d_gene: TRBD1
v_gene: TRBV20-1
j_gene: TRBJ2-1
CDR3aa: CSARQGAFNEQFF
CDR3nt: TGCAGTGCTAGGCAGGGGGCCTTCAATGAGCAGTTCTTC

abundance: many
len: 12
d_gene: TRBD1
v_gene: TRBV29-1
j_gene: TRBJ2-7
CDR3aa: CSVGTGPYEQYF
CDR3nt: TGCAGCGTCGGGACAGGGCCCTACGAGCAGTACTTC

abundance: many
len: 17
d_gene: TRBD1
v_gene: TRBV5-1
j_gene: TRBJ2-1
CDR3aa: CASSSYTGGSSYNEQFF
CDR3nt: TGCGCCAGCAGCTCATACACAGGGGGCAGCTCCTACAATGAGCAGTTCTTC